The 27 T cell receptor beta chains given below trace back to one sample, sequenced in a study of CD8 T cells in Susac syndrome. When the RNA was reverse transcribed, random hexamers were used with an input of roughly 0.5 to 1 ug. TCRdb analysed the immunoSEQ multiplex PCR reads with MiXCR anew, one entry per CDR3 protein. The data hold about 190,000 distinct CDR3 sequences, with just under 95% observed a single time. Material for sequencing was CD8+ T cells from PBMCs. The source is a human donor with Susac syndrome.

The chain joins TRBV11-2 to TRBJ2-1; 15 bases line up with TRBD2. CDR3 length equals 16 residues. Germline values: CDR1 SGHAT, CDR2 FQNNGV. V was clipped by 5 bases and J by 6 bases; unmatched bases: 5. CDR3 in amino acids: CASSGPGLAGGNEQFF. The CDR3 DNA follows: TGTGCCAGCAGCGGCCCGGGACTAGCGGGGGGCAATGAGCAGTTCTTC.

The V and J genes are TRBV7-8 and TRBJ2-7; the match to TRBD2 covers 11 bases. Germline V gives CDR1 SGHVS, CDR2 FQNEAQ. The CDR3 totals 20 residues. The V gene end was trimmed by 5 bases and the J gene end by 5 bases; junction bases not matched to a gene: 23. This CDR3 is CASSPFDLTSGTKLGNEQYF. The CDR3 region has the DNA TGTGCCAGCAGCCCTTTTGACTTGACTAGCGGGACCAAATTAGGCAACGAGCAGTACTTC.

The gene calls are TRBV6-5 and TRBJ2-1; tentative D call: TRBD2 (6 bases). Germline CDR1 reads MNHEY; CDR2 reads SVGAGI. The CDR3 runs to 15 residues. Trimming cost V 4 bases and J 6 bases, with 16 bases left between them. The CDR3 is CASSLVGGWGNEQFF. The DNA of the CDR3 is TGTGCCAGCAGTTTGGTGGGGGGTTGGGGCAATGAGCAGTTCTTC.

This sequence joins TRBV24-1 and TRBJ2-1, with a tentative D call TRBD1 (5 bases). The CDR3 has 16 residues. Germline lookup yields CDR1 KGHDR and CDR2 SFDVKD. The V end lost 0 bases, the J end lost 0 bases, and 8 bases lay between the germline ends. The CDR3 DNA is TGTGCCACCAGTGATTTGGGGGCAAGCTCCTACAATGAGCAGTTCTTC. Its translation: CATSDLGASSYNEQFF.

The chain couples TRBV13 to TRBJ2-3, with D possibly matching TRBD1 (6 bases). Germline assignment: CDR1 PRHDT and CDR2 FYEKMQ (reference sequence). V was shortened by 5 bases and J by 14 bases, with 17 bases between the two germline ends. CDR3 length: 12 amino acids. The CDR3 loop reads CASSAGQSAAYF. The CDR3 DNA reads as TGTGCCAGCAGCGCAGGACAGTCCGCCGCGTATTTT.

The genes are TRBV5-1 and TRBJ1-1, with D possibly matching TRBD1 (5 bases). V was cut by 0 bases and J by 7 bases, with 13 bases left in between. The germline gives CDR1 SGHRS, CDR2 YFSETQ. This CDR3 spans 14 amino acids. Written as DNA, the CDR3 is TGCGCCAGCAGCTTGGCATCGGGGGATAATGAAGCTTTCTTT. It is translated as CASSLASGDNEAFF. Filled out from reference TRBV5-1 and TRBJ1-1, the complete variable domain reads KAGVTQTPRYLIKTRGQQVTLSCSPISGHRSVSWYQQTPGQGLQFLFEYFSETQRNKGNFPGRFSGRQFSNSRSEMNVSTLELGDSALYLCASSLASGDNEAFFGQGTRLTVV.

CDR3 protein: CAYRVTEAFF. In DNA, the CDR3 is TGTGCCTACAGGGTCACTGAAGCTTTCTTT. The V gene is TRBV30, the J gene TRBJ1-1, with D tentatively TRBD1 (6 bases). Germline loops: CDR1 GTSNPN, CDR2 SVGIG (reference sequence). Trimming took off 7 bases at V and 4 bases at J, with 7 bases between the two ends. CDR3 length equals 10 residues.

The CDR3 here is CASSAAGQGGETQYF. CDR3 coding DNA: TGTGCCAGCAGCGCCGCTGGACAGGGGGGGGAGACCCAGTACTTC. The chain has TRBV9 and TRBJ2-5; TRBD1 matches at 10 bases. Germline CDR1 SGDLS, CDR2 YYNGEE. This CDR3 has 15 amino acids. Trimming cost V 3 bases and J 5 bases; bases outside gene matches: 7. The whole variable domain, remainder taken from reference TRBV9 and TRBJ2-5, is DSGVTQTPKHLITATGQRVTLRCSPRSGDLSVYWYQQSLDQGLQFLIQYYNGEERAKGNILERFSAQQFPDLHSELNLSSLELGDSALYFCASSAAGQGGETQYFGPGTRLLVL.

The chain joins TRBV5-4 to TRBJ1-2; D might be TRBD1 (5 bases). Germline assignment: CDR1 SGHNT and CDR2 YYREEE (reference sequence). The CDR3 sequence is 16 residues long. Between the trimmed V and J ends, which lost 4 bases and 7 bases, there was a span of 23 bases. The chain's CDR3 is CASSIGSVGRIAGYTF. CDR3 nucleotides: TGTGCCAGCAGCATTGGGAGTGTGGGACGGATCGCTGGCTACACCTTC. The full variable domain, its missing parts supplied by reference TRBV5-4 and TRBJ1-2, is ETGVTQSPTHLIKTRGQQVTLRCSSQSGHNTVSWYQQALGQGPQFIFQYYREEENGRGNFPPRFSGLQFPNYSSELNVNALELDDSALYLCASSIGSVGRIAGYTFGSGTRLTVV.

This clonotype occurred once. This chain links TRBV20-1 with TRBJ2-7; TRBD2 matches at 9 bases. Germline CDR1 is DFQATT and CDR2 is SNEGSKA (reference sequence). The CDR3 spans 15 residues. J was trimmed by 3 bases and V by 3 bases; bases with no gene match: 9. The CDR3 protein is CSASGLIAGVYEQYF. In DNA form, the CDR3 reads TGCAGTGCTAGCGGGTTGATAGCGGGAGTCTACGAGCAGTACTTC.

A single count supports this clonotype. V gene TRBV6-5 combines with J gene TRBJ2-3; 8 nucleotides line up with TRBD2. The germline CDR1 and CDR2 sequences are MNHEY and SVGAGI. Losses at the gene ends were 2 bases for V and 4 bases for J; bases not matched to a gene: 2. The CDR3 sequence is 14 residues long. In DNA form, the CDR3 reads TGTGCCAGCAGTTACACGGGAGGGCCAGATACGCAGTATTTT. Translation: CASSYTGGPDTQYF.

The V and J genes are TRBV29-1 and TRBJ2-1; D is ambiguous. V was clipped by 3 bases and J by 3 bases, with 0 bases between them. Germline V gene sequence: CDR1 SQVTM, CDR2 ANQGSEA. The CDR3 runs to 10 residues. CDR3 bases: TGCAGCGTTGACTACAATGAGCAGTTCTTC. It translates to CSVDYNEQFF.

The rearrangement uses TRBV27 and TRBJ2-1, with no clear D. Germline loops: CDR1 MNHEY, CDR2 SMNVEV (reference sequence). The ends were cut back, 2 bases at V and 2 bases at J, with 10 bases in the middle. The CDR3 covers 15 residues. The CDR3 coding sequence is TGTGCCAGCAGTTTACAGGCCTCCGCCTACAATGAGCAGTTCTTC. Encoded protein: CASSLQASAYNEQFF.

The chain recombines TRBV19 with TRBJ2-1, with TRBD1 identical over 7 bases. J lost 2 bases, V lost 3 bases, and 4 bases had no gene match. CDR1 and CDR2 from the germline V gene are LNHDA and SQIVND (reference sequence). The CDR3 consists of 15 residues. The CDR3 DNA reads as TGTGCCAGTAGTATTCAGGGGGTTCCCTACAATGAGCAGTTCTTC. It translates to CASSIQGVPYNEQFF.

V is TRBV6-1 and J is TRBJ1-5; possibly TRBD1 for D (5 bases). The V and J ends lost 5 bases and 9 bases respectively, with 23 bases between them. CDR1 and CDR2 from the germline V gene are MNHNS and SASEGT. The CDR3 is 16 amino acids. CDR3 loop: CASSPSTGSFRLPQHF. DNA for the CDR3: TGTGCCAGCAGTCCATCCACAGGATCCTTTAGGTTGCCCCAGCATTTT.

The CDR3 spells CASSFRGVSGANVLTF. The CDR3 coding sequence is TGTGCCAGCAGTTTTCGGGGGGTATCTGGGGCCAACGTCCTGACTTTC. This rearrangement joins TRBV27 to TRBJ2-6; 7 bases are shared with TRBD2. CDR3 length: 16 residues. V was pared by 3 bases and J by 1 base, with 3 bases of the junction left unmatched. Per the germline V gene, CDR1 is MNHEY and CDR2 is SMNVEV (reference sequence).

The J gene is TRBJ2-5, the V gene TRBV4-1; 7 positions agree with TRBD1. Germline V lookup: CDR1 MGHRA, CDR2 YSYEKL. Germline trimming cut 4 bases from V and 5 bases from J; bases unmatched to any gene: 10. The CDR3 extends over 15 amino acids. CDR3 protein: CASSPLKTGLETQYF. The CDR3 nucleotides read TGCGCCAGCAGCCCTTTGAAGACAGGGCTGGAGACCCAGTACTTC.

The chain combines TRBV7-9 with TRBJ2-7; 12 bases are shared with TRBD2. V lost 3 bases, J lost 1 base, and 10 bases stayed unmatched. CDR1 and CDR2 (germline): SEHNR, FQNEAQ (reference sequence). The CDR3 contains 18 residues. The CDR3 DNA reads TGTGCCAGCAGCTTTTCGGGACTAGCGGGCACTCCTTCCTACGAGCAGTACTTC. Translating it yields CASSFSGLAGTPSYEQYF.

This CDR3 reads CASSLFDRGEQYF. DNA of the CDR3: TGTGCCAGCAGTTTATTCGACAGGGGCGAGCAGTACTTC. The chain is built from TRBV27 and TRBJ2-7, with TRBD1 matching 8 bases. This CDR3 comprises 13 residues. After removal of 1 base from V and 6 bases from J, the junction contained 2 bases not matched to a gene. CDR1 and CDR2 from the germline V gene are MNHEY and SMNVEV (reference sequence).

The chain is built from TRBV20-1 and TRBJ2-3, with a weak D call TRBD1 (5 bases). The V gene's germline CDR1 is DFQATT and CDR2 SNEGSKA (reference sequence). Trimming pared 6 bases from V and 4 bases from J, leaving 17 bases between. The CDR3 consists of 14 residues. The CDR3 coding sequence is TGCAGTGCCCCGGCCCGCCTAGGGGCAGATACGCAGTATTTT. This sequence encodes CSAPARLGADTQYF.

V usage is TRBV29-1 and J usage is TRBJ1-1; weak D call: TRBD1 (5 bases). Germline V gene sequence: CDR1 SQVTM, CDR2 ANQGSEA. With 7 bases removed from V and 1 base from J, the gap between germline ends came to 16 bases. The CDR3 is made up of 14 amino acids. The CDR3 coding sequence is TGCAGCGATGGGGGGTCCCACAGGAACACTGAAGCTTTCTTT. It codes for CSDGGSHRNTEAFF.

This chain joins TRBV30 and TRBJ1-1, with D uncertain. The ends were cut back, 0 bases at V and 1 base at J, with 6 bases in the middle. CDR3 length equals 13 residues. Per the germline V gene, CDR1 is GTSNPN and CDR2 is SVGIG (reference sequence). DNA for the CDR3: TGTGCCTGGAGTGTAAACGGGAACACTGAAGCTTTCTTT. As protein: CAWSVNGNTEAFF.

This chain uses TRBV7-2 with TRBJ1-1; D gene ambiguous. The CDR3 has 13 amino acids. V was shortened by 1 base and J by 3 bases, with 6 bases between the two germline ends. Germline V gene data show CDR1 as SGHTA and CDR2 as FQGNSA. CDR3 residues: CASSLVQDTEAFF. For the CDR3, the DNA is TGTGCCAGCAGCTTAGTCCAGGACACTGAAGCTTTCTTT.

The V gene is TRBV19, the J gene TRBJ1-6, with TRBD1 as a possible D gene (6 bases). V lost 3 bases and J lost 6, with 9 bases in between. CDR3 size: 14 residues. Per the germline V gene, CDR1 is LNHDA and CDR2 is SQIVND (reference sequence). For the CDR3, the DNA is TGTGCCAGTAGTATGACAGGAGCTAATTCACCCCTCCACTTT. Its protein is CASSMTGANSPLHF. Drawing the rest from reference TRBV19 and TRBJ1-6, the complete variable domain is DGGITQSPKYLFRKEGQNVTLSCEQNLNHDAMYWYRQDPGQGLRLIYYSQIVNDFQKGDIAEGYSVSREKKESFPLTVTSAQKNPTAFYLCASSMTGANSPLHFGNGTRLTVT.

The rearrangement joins TRBV5-4 to TRBJ2-5, with 12 positions matching TRBD2. In germline, CDR1 is SGHNT, CDR2 YYREEE (reference sequence). This CDR3 has 15 residues. The V gene end was trimmed by 4 bases and the J gene end by 3 bases; junction bases not matched to a gene: 4. This chain's CDR3 is CASSRRLAGEETQYF. The CDR3 nucleotides read TGTGCCAGCAGCCGTAGACTAGCGGGGGAAGAGACCCAGTACTTC. The whole variable domain, remainder taken from reference TRBV5-4 and TRBJ2-5, is ETGVTQSPTHLIKTRGQQVTLRCSSQSGHNTVSWYQQALGQGPQFIFQYYREEENGRGNFPPRFSGLQFPNYSSELNVNALELDDSALYLCASSRRLAGEETQYFGPGTRLLVL.

In nucleotides, the CDR3 is TGTGCCAGTAGTATGGTTGGCCTCGACTATGGCTACACCTTC. Protein sequence: CASSMVGLDYGYTF. V is TRBV19 and J is TRBJ1-2; no reliable D call. The CDR3 is made up of 14 amino acids. Germline values: CDR1 LNHDA, CDR2 SQIVND (reference sequence). The V end lost 3 bases, the J end lost 3 bases, and 11 bases lay between the germline ends.

This clonotype was seen once. This chain connects TRBV9 to TRBJ2-6; 8 bases match TRBD2. The CDR3 contains 17 residues. V dropped 0 bases and J dropped 0; count of bases not matched to a gene: 2. Germline V gene sequence: CDR1 SGDLS, CDR2 YYNGEE. The CDR3 DNA is TGTGCCAGCAGCGTAGCCACTAGCGGCTCTGGGGCCAACGTCCTGACTTTC. As protein: CASSVATSGSGANVLTF.